The 9 T cell receptor beta chains listed next were all sequenced from one sample in a study of cytomegalovirus exposure and HLA in healthy donors. PCR was performed using 60 Vbeta and 13 Jbeta primers. Some clones are missing from TCRdb's copy, which holds only in-frame ones; the method was immunoSEQ multiplex PCR. The repertoire holds some 120,000 clones, 60% to 85% seen once, with roughly 3.1% in the top ten. Material: PBMCs. The origin of the receptors is a man under 40 in good health and CMV-seronegative.

The J gene is TRBJ2-7, the V gene TRBV29-1, with 9 bases that match TRBD1. Germline V CDR1 and CDR2: SQVTM, ANQGSEA. V was clipped by 5 bases and J by 1 base; unmatched bases: 9. The CDR3 has 15 amino acids. The CDR3 bases are TGCAGCGTTACCCCGGGACAGGGATCTTCCTACGAGCAGTACTTC. Amino acid sequence: CSVTPGQGSSYEQYF.

The chain couples TRBV13 to TRBJ1-1; D call uncertain. The germline V gene has CDR1 PRHDT and CDR2 FYEKMQ (reference sequence). The CDR3 consists of 16 residues. The V end lost 0 bases, the J end lost 1 base, and 12 bases lay between the germline ends. The CDR3 spells CASSLGDGGGNTEAFF. The CDR3 nucleotides read TGTGCCAGCAGCTTAGGCGATGGAGGTGGGAACACTGAAGCTTTCTTT.

The chain combines TRBV5-1 with TRBJ1-2; TRBD1 agrees at 9 bases. The germline gives CDR1 SGHRS, CDR2 YFSETQ. The CDR3 extends over 14 amino acids. The trim removed 3 bases at V and 3 bases at J, leaving 3 bases unmatched. This CDR3 reads CASSSGTGHYGYTF. In DNA form, the CDR3 reads TGCGCCAGCAGCTCCGGGACAGGGCACTATGGCTACACCTTC.

The V and J genes are TRBV19 and TRBJ1-2; perhaps TRBD1 as D (5 bases). The CDR3 totals 16 residues. Germline V lookup: CDR1 LNHDA, CDR2 SQIVND (reference sequence). The V gene lost 7 bases and the J gene lost 4 bases, with 22 bases spanning the gap. CDR3 protein: CASTPGRGAGSYGYTF. CDR3 bases: TGTGCCAGTACCCCCGGTCGCGGGGCCGGAAGCTATGGCTACACCTTC.

The chain employs TRBV7-2 and TRBJ2-1; D is unresolved. This CDR3 has 12 amino acids. V lost 2 bases, J lost 8 bases, and 7 bases lay in between. Germline V gives CDR1 SGHTA, CDR2 FQGNSA. This CDR3 reads CASSLMRYEQFF. CDR3 bases: TGTGCCAGCAGCTTAATGAGGTATGAGCAGTTCTTC.

The gene calls are TRBV4-1 and TRBJ2-7, with D perhaps matching TRBD2 (6 bases). The CDR3 is made up of 16 amino acids. V lost 1 base, J lost 0 bases, and 13 bases lay in between. Germline loops: CDR1 MGHRA, CDR2 YSYEKL. The CDR3 sequence: CASSQGLGGNSYEQYF. Here the CDR3 DNA reads TGCGCCAGCAGCCAAGGATTAGGAGGGAACTCCTACGAGCAGTACTTC.

This clone has only a few counts. The chain employs TRBV25-1 and TRBJ1-4; D call uncertain. Trimming left V 5 bases short and J 2 bases short, with 12 bases between. This CDR3 is built from 15 residues. CDR1 is MGHDK and CDR2 is SYGVNS in the germline V gene. CDR3 protein: CASSKTGGTNEKLFF. The CDR3 DNA is TGTGCCAGCAGTAAAACCGGAGGTACTAATGAAAAACTGTTTTTT.

The rearrangement links TRBV19 to TRBJ1-5; maybe TRBD1 (6 bases). This CDR3 has 15 residues. The ends were cut back, 5 bases at V and 2 bases at J, with 13 bases in the middle. Germline V gene sequence: CDR1 LNHDA, CDR2 SQIVND (reference sequence). The CDR3 nucleotides read TGTGCCAGTAGTCCACAGGGCGGCGGCAATCAGCCCCAGCATTTT. It codes for CASSPQGGGNQPQHF.

The rearrangement links TRBV10-1 to TRBJ2-5, with TRBD1 as a possible D gene (6 bases). The germline V gene encodes CDR1 WNHNN and CDR2 SYGVQD (reference sequence). The CDR3 runs to 12 residues. V gave up 3 bases and J gave up 13 bases, with 15 bases separating them. CDR3 protein: CASSDQQGLRYF. The CDR3 region has the DNA TGCGCCAGCAGTGACCAACAGGGTTTGAGGTACTTC.